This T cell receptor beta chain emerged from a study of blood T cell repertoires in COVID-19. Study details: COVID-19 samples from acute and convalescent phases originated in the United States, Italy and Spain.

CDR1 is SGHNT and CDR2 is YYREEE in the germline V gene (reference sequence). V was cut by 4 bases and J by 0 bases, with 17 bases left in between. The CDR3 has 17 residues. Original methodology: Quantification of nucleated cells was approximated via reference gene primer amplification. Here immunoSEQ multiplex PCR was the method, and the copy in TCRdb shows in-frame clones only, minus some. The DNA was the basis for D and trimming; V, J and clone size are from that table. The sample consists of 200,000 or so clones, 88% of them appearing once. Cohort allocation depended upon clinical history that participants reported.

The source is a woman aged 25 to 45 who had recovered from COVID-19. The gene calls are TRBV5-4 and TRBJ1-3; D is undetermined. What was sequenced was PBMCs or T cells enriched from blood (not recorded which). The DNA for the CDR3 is TGTGCCAGCAGCCCATCCGTAACATTAAGCTCTGGAAACACCATATATTTT. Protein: CASSPSVTLSSGNTIYF.